This T cell receptor beta chain was sequenced in a study of blood T cells in healthy people across ages. Notes on the study in general: Roughly linearly, TCR beta diversity per million T cells fell as age increased.

There are 12 residues in the CDR3. With 3 bases removed from V and 3 bases from J, the gap between germline ends came to 5 bases. Germline V gene sequence: CDR1 ENHRY, CDR2 SYGVKD. The second PCR ran about 6 to 12 cycles with a sample-barcoded 5' primer and J-beta primers. Each CDR3 protein gets one entry after TCRdb re-called the 5' RACE reads with MiXCR. The profile covers around 1,800,000 distinct CDR3 sequences, with roughly two fifths appearing a single time and about 21% taken by the ten largest. This clonotype appeared a few times. The target antigen is unknown. This sequence originates from a human donor in good health. This chain joins TRBV10-3 and TRBJ2-5, with D hard to call. Material for sequencing was blood. The CDR3 reads CAISDQEETQYF. DNA for the CDR3: TGTGCCATCAGTGATCAGGAAGAGACCCAGTACTTC.